One sample yielded the 17 T cell receptor beta chains listed below, sequenced in a study of blood T cells in healthy people across ages. For the second PCR, which ran for about 7 to 11 cycles, a sample-barcoded 5' primer and a J-beta primer mix were used. TCRdb itself ran the 5' RACE reads through MiXCR, one entry per CDR3 protein. The sample lists 650,000 to 800,000 distinct CDR3 sequences; around 52% were seen once. Sequenced sample: blood. The receptor source for this set is a woman of 80 years or more in good health.

The rearrangement links TRBV6-2 or TRBV6-3 to TRBJ1-1; D is uncertain. CDR3 length equals 15 residues. Germline CDR1 MNHEY, CDR2 SVGEGT. With 6 bases removed from V and 6 bases from J, the gap between germline ends came to 20 bases. For the CDR3, the DNA is TGTGCCAGCAGCCCCCAGAGAGGGTATTTGTCTGAAGCTTTCTTT. Protein product: CASSPQRGYLSEAFF.

This clonotype was counted only a few times. The chain combines TRBV5-1 with TRBJ2-2; tentative D call: TRBD1 (6 bases). The germline V gene has CDR1 SGHRS and CDR2 YFSETQ. This CDR3 spans 13 amino acids. V gave up 4 bases and J gave up 7 bases, with 11 bases separating them. CDR3 residues: CASSAAGVGELFF. The CDR3 DNA is TGCGCCAGCAGCGCCGCAGGGGTCGGGGAGCTGTTTTTT.

The CDR3 sequence is CASTPPGQPEKKFF. CDR3 DNA sequence: TGTGCCAGCACCCCTCCGGGACAGCCGGAGAAGAAGTTTTTT. This chain links TRBV7-2 with TRBJ1-4, with 7 bases matching TRBD1. Germline loops: CDR1 SGHTA, CDR2 FQGNSA. The CDR3 has 14 residues. The junction had 18 bases not matched to a gene; V was cut back by 7 bases and J by 16 bases.

V gene TRBV2 combines with J gene TRBJ2-6, with D unresolved. Trimming pared 7 bases from V and 0 bases from J, leaving 7 bases between. Germline V gives CDR1 SNHLY, CDR2 FYNNEI. CDR3 size: 14 residues. DNA for the CDR3: TGTGCCAGCACCTGGGACTCTGGGGCCAACGTCCTGACTTTC. Translating it yields CASTWDSGANVLTF.

This clonotype was counted ten times or more. The genes are TRBV2 and TRBJ2-7, with 10 bases that match TRBD2. The CDR3 runs to 14 residues. Germline assignment: CDR1 SNHLY and CDR2 FYNNEI. V shed 4 bases, J shed 2 bases, and the junction held 2 bases outside the gene matches. The chain's CDR3 is CASSGTSGTYEQYF. The DNA for the CDR3 is TGTGCCAGCAGTGGGACTAGCGGTACCTACGAGCAGTACTTC.

This clonotype has more than one count but fewer than ten. The J gene is TRBJ2-3, the V gene TRBV7-3; 9 positions match TRBD1. After removal of 0 bases from V and 4 bases from J, the junction contained 5 bases not matched to a gene. CDR3 length: 16 residues. The V gene's germline CDR1 is SGHTA and CDR2 FQGTGA. CDR3 loop: CASSLTRDRAPDTQYF. In DNA, the CDR3 is TGTGCCAGCAGCTTAACCCGGGACAGGGCCCCAGATACGCAGTATTTT.

This clonotype was seen ten or more times. This chain joins TRBV2 and TRBJ1-6, with 12 positions matching TRBD1. V lost 6 bases to trimming and J lost 7 bases; unmatched junction nucleotides: 4. The CDR3 is made up of 15 amino acids. Germline V gene lookup returns CDR1 SNHLY and CDR2 FYNNEI. The CDR3 is CASRSGTGGNSPLHF. The CDR3 DNA reads TGTGCCAGCAGGTCCGGGACAGGGGGCAATTCACCCCTCCACTTT.

This chain links TRBV29-1 with TRBJ2-2, with D perhaps matching TRBD1 (5 bases). The length of the CDR3 is 13 residues. In germline, CDR1 is SQVTM, CDR2 ANQGSEA. The germline V and J ends were trimmed by 7 bases and 2 bases, with 11 bases remaining between them. Here the CDR3 DNA reads TGCAGCGCCAGGACACAAAACACCGGGGAGCTGTTTTTT. Amino acid sequence: CSARTQNTGELFF.

For this clonotype: A much larger clone differs by one base, so this may be a read error. This chain connects TRBV29-1 to TRBJ2-5, with 10 bases aligning to TRBD2. The closer fit of TRBJ2-7 to the DNA end suggests the J call may be wrong. The CDR3 extends over 14 amino acids. Germline values: CDR1 SQVTM, CDR2 ANQGSEA. This CDR3 is CSVKGTSATHEQYF. The CDR3 DNA reads as TGCAGCGTTAAAGGGACTAGCGCAACCCACGAGCAGTACTTC.

This chain links TRBV5-1 with TRBJ2-1; D is possibly TRBD2 (6 bases). CDR1 and CDR2 (germline): SGHRS, YFSETQ. The CDR3 loop spans 15 amino acids. Trimming cost V 4 bases and J 4 bases, with 15 bases left between them. This chain's CDR3 is CASSPVAAGYNEQFF. CDR3 DNA sequence: TGCGCCAGCAGCCCCGTAGCGGCGGGTTACAATGAGCAGTTCTTC.

This clonotype has at least ten counts. The gene calls are TRBV29-1 and TRBJ2-1, with a tentative D call TRBD1 (5 bases). Trimming took 3 bases from V and 5 from J, leaving 14 bases between them. The CDR3 is 14 residues long. Germline V gene sequence: CDR1 SQVTM, CDR2 ANQGSEA. CDR3 protein: CSVDRQTLDNEQFF. CDR3 coding DNA: TGCAGCGTTGACCGACAGACCCTAGACAATGAGCAGTTCTTC.

This clonotype was counted many times. This sequence joins TRBV27 and TRBJ2-1; tentative D call: TRBD2 (6 bases). The V end was cut by 1 base, the J end by 6 bases, with 10 bases between. Germline CDR1 reads MNHEY; CDR2 reads SMNVEV (reference sequence). The CDR3 spans 14 residues. The CDR3 DNA sequence: TGTGCCAGCAGTTTATGGCAGGGAGGCAATGAGCAGTTCTTC. Residues: CASSLWQGGNEQFF.

As for this clonotype: Since no conserved phenylalanine or tryptophan closes the CDR3, a read error is the likely cause. The rearrangement uses TRBV5-1 and TRBJ2-5; D possibly corresponds to TRBD1 (6 bases). Trimming stripped 0 bases from V and 0 bases from J, with 9 bases between. Germline CDR1 and CDR2: SGHRS and YFSETQ. This CDR3 spans 15 amino acids. The chain's CDR3 is CASSLEAGDQETQYV. The CDR3 nucleotides read TGCGCCAGCAGCTTGGAGGCAGGGGACCAAGAGACCCAGTACGTC.

This sequence joins TRBV6-5 and TRBJ2-3; 8 bases are shared with TRBD1. J was trimmed by 2 bases and V by 10 bases; bases with no gene match: 14. The length of the CDR3 is 16 residues. Germline assignment: CDR1 MNHEY and CDR2 SVGAGI. The CDR3 loop reads CAIRRSQGADTDTQYF. The CDR3 nucleotides read TGTGCCATCCGTCGATCTCAGGGGGCGGACACAGATACGCAGTATTTT.

The chain couples TRBV4-1 to TRBJ2-2, with D perhaps being TRBD1 or TRBD2 (6 bases each). Trimming stripped 3 bases from V and 3 bases from J, with 20 bases between. The CDR3 is 18 amino acids. The germline CDR1 and CDR2 sequences are MGHRA and YSYEKL. The CDR3 nucleotides are TGCGCCAGCAGCCAGAGGCGAATGGGGGGCCGGGACACCGGGGAGCTGTTTTTT. It specifies CASSQRRMGGRDTGELFF.

The chain has TRBV25-1 and TRBJ1-1; D may be TRBD1 (6 bases). Germline V CDR1 and CDR2: MGHDK, SYGVNS. The CDR3 spans 12 residues. Trimming removed 6 bases at V and 3 bases at J, with 8 bases between. CDR3 loop: CASRRGDTEAFF. The CDR3 bases are TGTGCCAGCAGGAGGGGGGACACTGAAGCTTTCTTT.

This clonotype was seen only once. The chain couples TRBV28 to TRBJ2-7, with TRBD1 as a possible D gene (6 bases). The CDR3 contains 15 residues. Germline V CDR1 and CDR2: MDHEN, SYDVKM. V lost 1 base, J lost 7 bases, and 17 bases lay in between. CDR3 amino acids: CASSLLKGTPLEQYF. The CDR3 DNA reads TGTGCCAGCAGTTTATTGAAAGGGACACCTTTAGAGCAGTACTTC.